One sample yielded the 32 T cell receptor beta chains listed below, sequenced in a study of beta chain features in type 1 diabetes. Whole-study results and caveats: Significant though moderate, a shortening of TCRB CDR3s appeared in all four CD4+ subsets of Type 1 diabetes patients.

These receptors have no identified antigens. Every isolated RNA sample was fully reverse transcribed, so sequencing captured expressed TCRB transcripts. Method: immunoSEQ multiplex PCR; TCRdb's copy keeps in-frame clones and lacks some. The data hold hundreds of thousands of clones, with 15% observed a single time. Sequences were obtained from naive CD4+ T cells from blood. All receptors come from a man younger than 35 with type 1 diabetes.

This chain joins TRBV13 and TRBJ2-1, with D possibly matching TRBD2 (6 bases). V lost 5 bases, J lost 12 bases, and 14 bases lay in between. Germline V gives CDR1 PRHDT, CDR2 FYEKMQ (reference sequence). CDR3 length: 12 residues. The CDR3 nucleotides are TGTGCCAGCAGCCGGCCCGGGGGTGTGCAGTTCTTC. Its protein is CASSRPGGVQFF.

This clone came up a few times. The rearrangement links TRBV18 to TRBJ2-7; a weak D match, TRBD2 (5 bases). Germline CDR1 KGHSH, CDR2 LQKENI. Trimming removed 4 bases from V and 4 bases from J, with 14 bases in between. The CDR3 has 14 residues. DNA of the CDR3: TGTGCCAGCTCACAGTCAGCGGAGAAGTACGAGCAGTACTTC. Protein product: CASSQSAEKYEQYF. The full variable domain, in which reference TRBV18 and TRBJ2-7 provide the parts outside the CDR3, is NAGVMQNPRHLVRRRGQEARLRCSPMKGHSHVYWYRQLPEEGLKFMVYLQKENIIDESGMPKERFSAEFPKEGPSILRIQQVVRGDSAAYFCASSQSAEKYEQYFGPGTRLTVT.

The V call is TRBV30, the J call TRBJ2-3, with a weak D call TRBD1 (6 bases). The germline gives CDR1 GTSNPN, CDR2 SVGIG (reference sequence). This CDR3 has 15 residues. V was cut by 3 bases and J by 5 bases, with 18 bases left in between. The CDR3 DNA sequence: TGTGCCTGGAGGGCTACAGGGTTCGGTGGAGATACGCAGTATTTT. Its translation is CAWRATGFGGDTQYF.

The V and J genes are TRBV4-3 and TRBJ1-1, with TRBD1 as a possible D gene (5 bases). CDR1 is LGHNA, CDR2 YSLEER, per germline. V dropped 3 bases and J dropped 6 bases, with 20 bases sitting between them. The CDR3 contains 16 residues. CDR3: CASSQRANGGTAEAFF. The CDR3 nucleotides are TGCGCCAGCAGCCAGCGGGCGAACGGGGGAACGGCTGAAGCTTTCTTT.

The J gene is TRBJ1-5, the V gene TRBV28; D gene unclear. The CDR3 consists of 17 residues. Germline V CDR1 and CDR2: MDHEN, SYDVKM. V lost 6 bases, J lost 2 bases, and 20 bases lay in between. The CDR3 DNA sequence: TGTGCCAGCAGCAAACCTGGTGGTAGCATAGGCAATCAGCCCCAGCATTTT. Translated, it gives CASSKPGGSIGNQPQHF.

V gene TRBV13 combines with J gene TRBJ2-5; 7 bases fit TRBD2. CDR1 is PRHDT, CDR2 FYEKMQ, per germline (reference sequence). CDR3 size: 17 residues. The ends lost 0 bases at V and 5 bases at J; junction bases unmatched: 12. The CDR3 loop reads CASSLGRQGLLAETQYF. The CDR3 bases are TGTGCCAGCAGCTTAGGCCGCCAAGGACTACTAGCGGAGACCCAGTACTTC. Full variable domain (rest looked up from reference TRBV13 and TRBJ2-5): AAGVIQSPRHLIKEKRETATLKCYPIPRHDTVYWYQQGPGQDPQFLISFYEKMQSDKGSIPDRFSAQQFSDYHSELNMSSLELGDSALYFCASSLGRQGLLAETQYFGPGTRLLVL.

J is TRBJ2-7 and V is TRBV11-2; maybe TRBD2 (6 bases). V was cut by 1 base and J by 5 bases, with 15 bases left in between. This CDR3 spans 15 amino acids. Germline V gene sequence: CDR1 SGHAT, CDR2 FQNNGV. The DNA of the CDR3 is TGTGCCAGCAGCTTAGTAGGAGGGACCGTCCACGAGCAGTACTTC. It translates to CASSLVGGTVHEQYF.

J is TRBJ1-2 and V is TRBV7-2; maybe TRBD1 (5 bases). This CDR3 comprises 14 residues. V shed 5 bases and J shed 7 bases, with 17 bases lying between them. CDR1 SGHTA and CDR2 FQGNSA come from the germline V gene. The CDR3 DNA sequence: TGTGCCAGCAGCCTTCAGGGTAAAGTCAGTGGCTACACCTTC. Protein sequence: CASSLQGKVSGYTF.

This clone was recorded a few times. The V and J genes are TRBV10-3 and TRBJ2-1, with D possibly TRBD1 on 5 matching bases. The CDR3 has 11 residues. Trimming stripped 8 bases from V and 4 bases from J, with 6 bases between. The germline V gene encodes CDR1 ENHRY and CDR2 SYGVKD. The CDR3 spells CAIAGYNEQFF. CDR3 DNA: TGTGCCATCGCAGGGTACAATGAGCAGTTCTTC.

This clone was counted only a few times. The chain carries TRBV19 and TRBJ1-5, with 9 bases that match TRBD1. Trimming removed 7 bases from V and 6 bases from J; junction bases left unmatched: 4. The CDR3 extends over 13 amino acids. Germline CDR1 LNHDA, CDR2 SQIVND (reference sequence). Here the CDR3 DNA reads TGTGCCAGTACCGGACAGGGGTTTCAGCCCCAGCATTTT. Translated, it gives CASTGQGFQPQHF.

The rearrangement joins TRBV2 to TRBJ2-1, with 8 bases matching TRBD2. Germline CDR1 reads SNHLY; CDR2 reads FYNNEI. J was trimmed by 8 bases and V by 2 bases; bases with no gene match: 14. The CDR3 has 17 residues. CDR3 sequence (DNA): TGTGCCAGCAGTGAAAGTCCCCGGGGGGGCCTTAAGGATGAGCAGTTCTTC. Residues: CASSESPRGGLKDEQFF.

The gene calls are TRBV2 and TRBJ2-7; a possible D gene is TRBD1 (5 bases). Trimming removed 4 bases from V and 6 bases from J, with 10 bases in between. Germline lookup yields CDR1 SNHLY and CDR2 FYNNEI. The CDR3 spans 12 residues. The CDR3 is CASSGEGAEQYF. The CDR3 DNA reads TGTGCCAGCAGTGGTGAAGGGGCCGAGCAGTACTTC. Together with reference TRBV2 and TRBJ2-7, the CDR3 gives the full variable domain: EPEVTQTPSHQVTQMGQEVILRCVPISNHLYFYWYRQILGQKVEFLVSFYNNEISEKSEIFDDQFSVERPDGSNFTLKIRSTKLEDSAMYFCASSGEGAEQYFGPGTRLTVT.

This CDR3 reads CASSLPGDHGYTF. CDR3 DNA sequence: TGTGCCAGCAGTTTGCCAGGGGACCATGGCTACACCTTC. This sequence joins TRBV28 and TRBJ1-2, with a weak D call TRBD1 (6 bases). The length of the CDR3 is 13 residues. CDR1 MDHEN and CDR2 SYDVKM come from the germline V gene. With 3 bases removed from V and 6 bases from J, the gap between germline ends came to 11 bases.

This sequence joins TRBV5-1 and TRBJ2-2; 8 bases agree with TRBD2. CDR1 and CDR2 from the germline V gene are SGHRS and YFSETQ. J lost 4 bases, V lost 4 bases, and 6 bases had no gene match. The CDR3 totals 15 residues. The CDR3 bases are TGCGCCAGCAGCCCCGGGCGGGGGGCCACCGGGGAGCTGTTTTTT. Translation gives CASSPGRGATGELFF.

This clone was found a few times. This chain joins TRBV4-1 and TRBJ2-3, with D maybe TRBD1 (6 bases). This CDR3 comprises 15 residues. From germline, CDR1 is MGHRA and CDR2 YSYEKL. Trimming stripped 4 bases from V and 1 base from J, with 12 bases between. In DNA form, the CDR3 reads TGCGCCAGCAGCCTGGCCAGACAGGGCACAGATACGCAGTATTTT. Protein sequence: CASSLARQGTDTQYF.

The V call is TRBV25-1, the J call TRBJ2-4; D is unclear. Germline CDR1 reads MGHDK; CDR2 reads SYGVNS. This CDR3 has 16 amino acids. V lost 4 bases and J 1 base, leaving 14 bases between the germline ends. The CDR3 loop is CASSVPPFRAKNIQYF. DNA of the CDR3: TGTGCCAGCAGTGTGCCCCCATTCAGGGCCAAAAACATTCAGTACTTC.

This clone showed up just a few times. The chain has TRBV28 and TRBJ1-2, with 10 bases matching TRBD1. Germline CDR1 and CDR2: MDHEN and SYDVKM. V dropped 4 bases and J dropped 4; count of bases not matched to a gene: 6. The CDR3 covers 15 residues. In DNA, the CDR3 is TGTGCCAGCAGTTCCCGGGACAGGGGTGGCTATGGCTACACCTTC. Encoded protein: CASSSRDRGGYGYTF.

The chain is built from TRBV5-1 and TRBJ1-4; D not certain. Germline V CDR1 and CDR2: SGHRS, YFSETQ. The CDR3 sequence is 15 residues long. V shed 4 bases and J shed 3 bases, with 13 bases lying between them. In DNA, the CDR3 is TGCGCCAGCAGCGGACTCGGCGCCTCTAATGAAAAACTGTTTTTT. Amino acids: CASSGLGASNEKLFF.

This clone was counted only a few times. This chain connects TRBV7-8 to TRBJ2-1; 12 bases agree with TRBD2. The CDR3 is 13 residues long. CDR1 is SGHVS and CDR2 is FQNEAQ in the germline V gene. Trimming took 10 bases from V and 10 from J; bases not matched to a gene: 8. The CDR3 DNA reads as TGTGCCACGGGGCTAGCGGGAGGGGAGGAGCAGTTCTTC. It is translated as CATGLAGGEEQFF.

The V call is TRBV18, the J call TRBJ1-3; no definite D call. The germline gives CDR1 KGHSH, CDR2 LQKENI. The CDR3 sequence is 16 residues long. Trimming took 4 bases from V and 0 from J, leaving 13 bases between them. CDR3 nucleotides: TGTGCCAGCTCACAGCGAGGACTTACCTCTGGAAACACCATATATTTT. It translates to CASSQRGLTSGNTIYF.

The chain employs TRBV7-2 and TRBJ2-1; D might be TRBD2 (6 bases). Germline CDR1 is SGHTA and CDR2 is FQGNSA. The CDR3 is 15 residues long. The V end was cut by 7 bases, the J end by 8 bases, with 21 bases between. In DNA, the CDR3 is TGTGCCAGCATCCCCGTGACTAGGTTACAATATGAGCAGTTCTTC. This sequence encodes CASIPVTRLQYEQFF.

The rearrangement links TRBV18 to TRBJ2-1; D is possibly TRBD2 (6 bases). Per germline, CDR1 KGHSH and CDR2 LQKENI. Trimming took off 0 bases at V and 5 bases at J, with 11 bases between the two ends. The length of the CDR3 is 15 residues. Here the CDR3 reads CASSPPSSGDNEQFF. For the CDR3, the DNA is TGTGCCAGCTCACCACCATCGTCGGGAGACAATGAGCAGTTCTTC.

The chain is built from TRBV6-5 and TRBJ2-5; D ambiguous. Per germline, CDR1 MNHEY and CDR2 SVGAGI. The V end was cut by 2 bases, the J end by 7 bases, with 11 bases between. This CDR3 spans 13 amino acids. CDR3 sequence: CASSYNFPGTQYF. CDR3 coding DNA: TGTGCCAGCAGTTACAACTTCCCGGGGACCCAGTACTTC.

This chain connects TRBV28 to TRBJ2-7; 11 positions match TRBD2. CDR3 length: 15 residues. Germline trimming cut 3 bases from V and 4 bases from J; bases unmatched to any gene: 5. Germline CDR1 MDHEN, CDR2 SYDVKM. The CDR3 nucleotides read TGTGCCAGCAGTTTTAGCGGGAGGGCCGGATACGAGCAGTACTTC. It is translated as CASSFSGRAGYEQYF.

This chain connects TRBV4-2 to TRBJ2-5; the match to TRBD2 covers 13 bases. The CDR3 length is 18 residues. The V and J ends lost 3 bases and 5 bases, in that order; junction bases with no gene match: 12. Germline CDR1 is LGHNA and CDR2 is YNFKEQ. The CDR3 spells CASSQTGLAGVSRETQYF. The CDR3 bases are TGTGCCAGCAGCCAGACAGGACTAGCGGGAGTTTCGAGGGAGACCCAGTACTTC.

The chain has TRBV9 and TRBJ2-1, with 9 bases identical to TRBD1. Looked up from germline, CDR1 is SGDLS and CDR2 is YYNGEE. The junction had 7 bases not matched to a gene; V was cut back by 0 bases and J by 9 bases. This CDR3 is 15 amino acids long. CDR3 sequence reads: CASSVAGQGWAEQFF. The DNA of the CDR3 is TGTGCCAGCAGCGTAGCAGGACAGGGGTGGGCTGAGCAGTTCTTC.

This clone was seen a handful of times. The V gene is TRBV10-2, the J gene TRBJ2-5, with D possibly being TRBD1 (6 bases). CDR3 length: 12 residues. V was trimmed by 2 bases and J by 9 bases, leaving 10 bases between them. The germline V gene has CDR1 WSHSY and CDR2 SAAADI. The CDR3 region is CASSERGWAQYF. CDR3 nucleotide sequence: TGCGCCAGCAGTGAGAGGGGGTGGGCCCAGTACTTC.

This clone occurred a few times. V is TRBV20-1 and J is TRBJ2-7; TRBD2 is a possible D gene (6 bases). CDR3 length: 11 residues. Trimming removed 3 bases from V and 9 bases from J, with 12 bases in between. The V gene's germline CDR1 is DFQATT and CDR2 SNEGSKA (reference sequence). The chain's CDR3 is CSARPSAGQYF. The CDR3 region has the DNA TGCAGTGCTAGGCCATCAGCGGGGCAGTACTTC.

The gene calls are TRBV6-5 and TRBJ2-1; a weak D match, TRBD1 (5 bases). Trimming shortened V by 6 bases and J by 13 bases, and 13 bases separated the two germline ends. This CDR3 is built from 11 residues. Germline lookup yields CDR1 MNHEY and CDR2 SVGAGI. CDR3 loop: CASRGGASQFF. The CDR3 coding sequence is TGTGCCAGCAGGGGTGGGGCAAGTCAGTTCTTC.

The chain uses TRBV12-5 and TRBJ2-3; D is perhaps TRBD2 (5 bases). CDR1 LGHNT and CDR2 FRNRAP come from the germline V gene. The V end was cut by 0 bases, the J end by 5 bases, with 9 bases between. This CDR3 is built from 14 residues. In DNA, the CDR3 is TGTGCTAGTGGTTTGGTGGGAGTTGAAGATACGCAGTATTTT. Protein sequence: CASGLVGVEDTQYF.

This clone appeared a single time. The CDR3 region has the DNA TGTGCCAGCAGCTTGGTGCGGGGTGAGCAGTTCTTC. This encodes CASSLVRGEQFF. The chain carries TRBV7-2 and TRBJ2-1; D may be TRBD2 (6 bases). The V gene's germline CDR1 is SGHTA and CDR2 FQGNSA. This CDR3 has 12 amino acids. With 3 bases removed from V and 9 bases from J, the gap between germline ends came to 9 bases.

This clone was picked up a small number of times. The chain recombines TRBV19 with TRBJ2-1, with 11 bases fitting TRBD1. J gave up 8 bases and V 5 bases, and 2 bases lay outside the gene matches. This CDR3 is built from 13 residues. The V gene's germline CDR1 is LNHDA and CDR2 SQIVND (reference sequence). The CDR3 loop is CASSGQGAHEQFF. The CDR3 region has the DNA TGTGCCAGTAGTGGACAGGGGGCGCATGAGCAGTTCTTC.